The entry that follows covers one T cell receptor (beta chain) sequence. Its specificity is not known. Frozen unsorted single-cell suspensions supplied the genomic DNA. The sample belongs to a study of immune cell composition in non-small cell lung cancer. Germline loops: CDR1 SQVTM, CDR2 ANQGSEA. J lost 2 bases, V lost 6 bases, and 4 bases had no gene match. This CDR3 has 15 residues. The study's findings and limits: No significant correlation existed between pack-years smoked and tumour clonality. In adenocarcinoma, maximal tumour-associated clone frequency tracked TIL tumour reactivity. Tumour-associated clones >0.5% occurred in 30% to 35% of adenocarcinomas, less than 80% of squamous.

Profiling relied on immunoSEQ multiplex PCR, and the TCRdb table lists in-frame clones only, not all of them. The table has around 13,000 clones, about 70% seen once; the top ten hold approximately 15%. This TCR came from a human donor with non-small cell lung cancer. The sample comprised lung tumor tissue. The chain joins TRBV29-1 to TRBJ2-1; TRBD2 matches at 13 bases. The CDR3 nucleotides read TGCAGCGTGGCAGGGACTAGCGGGACCTACAATGAGCAGTTCTTC. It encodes CSVAGTSGTYNEQFF.